One sample yielded the 8 T cell receptor beta chains listed below, sequenced in a study of PD-1 blockade in classical Hodgkin lymphoma. Noted time point: cycle 4 day 1 (C4D1), after five to seven weeks of nivolumab. Every patient experienced relapse after autologous stem cell transplantation, and brentuximab vedotin exposure varied. TCRdb's copy holds only in-frame clones and misses some; the assay was immunoSEQ multiplex PCR. The sample shows some 34,000 clones, approximately 65% of them seen only once. The input for sequencing was peripheral blood mononuclear cells (PBMCs), taken before the fourth cycle of nivolumab. The receptor source for this set is a human donor with classical Hodgkin lymphoma.

The gene calls are TRBV20-1 and TRBJ1-1, with D uncertain. The CDR3 covers 11 residues. V lost 0 bases and J 4 bases, leaving 3 bases between the germline ends. The germline V gene has CDR1 DFQATT and CDR2 SNEGSKA (reference sequence). CDR3 nucleotides: TGCAGTGCTAGAGACCTCACTGAAGCTTTCTTT. This encodes CSARDLTEAFF.

The gene calls are TRBV9 and TRBJ2-3; 9 bases map to TRBD2. This CDR3 has 15 amino acids. Losses at the gene ends were 2 bases for V and 3 bases for J; bases not matched to a gene: 4. Germline V gene sequence: CDR1 SGDLS, CDR2 YYNGEE. The CDR3 is CASSVGSGSTDTQYF. The CDR3 DNA reads TGTGCCAGCAGCGTGGGTAGCGGGAGTACAGATACGCAGTATTTT.

The rearrangement joins TRBV10-3 to TRBJ1-2; possibly TRBD1 for D (6 bases). The V and J ends lost 6 bases and 0 bases respectively, with 14 bases between them. Per the germline V gene, CDR1 is ENHRY and CDR2 is SYGVKD. The CDR3 consists of 15 residues. CDR3 DNA sequence: TGTGCCATCAGCGAACGACAGGACTCTAACTATGGCTACACCTTC. This sequence encodes CAISERQDSNYGYTF.

The J gene is TRBJ2-1, the V gene TRBV7-3; D possibly corresponds to TRBD2 (7 bases). The CDR3 spans 12 residues. V shed 4 bases and J shed 10 bases, with 11 bases lying between them. The germline V gene encodes CDR1 SGHTA and CDR2 FQGTGA. The CDR3 DNA reads as TGTGCCAGCAGCTGGGGGGGCCCAGAGCAGTTCTTC. It yields the protein CASSWGGPEQFF.

This clone came up a few times. As DNA, the CDR3 is TGTGCCAGCAGTTACTCCGGCGGGATCCTTGGCTACACCTTC. This sequence encodes CASSYSGGILGYTF. The rearrangement joins TRBV6-5 to TRBJ1-2; D uncertain. Germline loops: CDR1 MNHEY, CDR2 SVGAGI. V lost 0 bases, J lost 7 bases, and 12 bases lay in between. The CDR3 sequence is 14 residues long.

The V and J genes are TRBV7-9 and TRBJ2-1, with D perhaps matching TRBD1 or TRBD2 (5 bases each). Germline CDR1 reads SEHNR; CDR2 reads FQNEAQ (reference sequence). Between the trimmed V and J ends, which lost 5 bases and 6 bases, there was a span of 14 bases. The CDR3 loop spans 14 amino acids. The CDR3 nucleotides read TGTGCCAGCAGCACGACTGGTGGGGGCAATGAGCAGTTCTTC. This translates into CASSTTGGGNEQFF. Looking up the rest from reference TRBV7-9 and TRBJ2-1 gives the full variable domain: DTGVSQNPRHKITKRGQNVTFRCDPISEHNRLYWYRQTLGQGPEFLTYFQNEAQLEKSRLLSDRFSAERPKGSFSTLEIQRTEQGDSAMYLCASSTTGGGNEQFFGPGTRLTVL.

This clone was detected only a few times. This sequence joins TRBV28 and TRBJ2-3; 15 bases fit TRBD2. After removal of 5 bases from V and 11 bases from J, the junction contained 8 bases not matched to a gene. CDR1 and CDR2 from the germline V gene are MDHEN and SYDVKM. The length of the CDR3 is 15 residues. This CDR3 reads CASSLPPGLAGGQYF. DNA for the CDR3: TGTGCCAGCAGTCTCCCCCCGGGACTAGCGGGAGGGCAGTATTTT.

This chain uses TRBV28 with TRBJ1-2; 7 bases fit TRBD1. The V segment lost 3 bases and the J segment 5 bases; nucleotides outside the gene matches: 9. CDR3 length equals 15 residues. The germline gives CDR1 MDHEN, CDR2 SYDVKM. CDR3 in amino acids: CASSFLTGEGYGYTF. As DNA, the CDR3 is TGTGCCAGCAGTTTTCTAACAGGGGAGGGGTATGGCTACACCTTC.